The clone carrying this T cell receptor (beta chain) showed up many times. The entry originates in a study of T-cell memory formation after mild COVID-19. TCRdb processed the 5' RACE reads anew with MiXCR; each CDR3 protein has one entry. The table lists tens of thousands of distinct CDR3 sequences, around 8% of them singletons. Germline lookup yields CDR1 SEHNR and CDR2 FQNEAQ (reference sequence). V lost 5 bases, J lost 0 bases, and 4 bases lay in between. This CDR3 is 12 amino acids long. This chain connects TRBV7-9 to TRBJ1-1; D call uncertain. The sequenced sample consisted of PBMCs or a T cell subset sorted from them (not recorded which). This TCR came from a man in his late teens or twenties who had mild COVID-19 (a few samples of this study predate the infection). Cell type and time point are not known. In DNA form, the CDR3 reads TGTGCCAGCAGCGAGTTGAACACTGAAGCTTTCTTT. It encodes CASSELNTEAFF.